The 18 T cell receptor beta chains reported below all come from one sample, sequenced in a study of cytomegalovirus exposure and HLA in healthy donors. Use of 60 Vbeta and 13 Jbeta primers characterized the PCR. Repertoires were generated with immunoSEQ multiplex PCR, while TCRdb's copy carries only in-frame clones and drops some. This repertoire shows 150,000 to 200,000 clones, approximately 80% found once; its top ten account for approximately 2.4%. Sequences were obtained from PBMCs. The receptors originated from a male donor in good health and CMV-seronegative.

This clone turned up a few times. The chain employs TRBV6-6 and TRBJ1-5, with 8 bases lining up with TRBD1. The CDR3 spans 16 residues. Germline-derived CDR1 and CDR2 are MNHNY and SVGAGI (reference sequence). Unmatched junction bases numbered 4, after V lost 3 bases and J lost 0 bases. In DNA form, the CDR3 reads TGTGCCAGCAGTTATAGGACAGGGAATAGCAATCAGCCCCAGCATTTT. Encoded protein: CASSYRTGNSNQPQHF.

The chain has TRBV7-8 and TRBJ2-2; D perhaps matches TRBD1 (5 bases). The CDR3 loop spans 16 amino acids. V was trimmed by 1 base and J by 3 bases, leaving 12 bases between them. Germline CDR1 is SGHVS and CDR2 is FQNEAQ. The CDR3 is CASSLGQGKYTGELFF. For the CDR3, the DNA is TGTGCCAGCAGCTTAGGTCAGGGAAAATACACCGGGGAGCTGTTTTTT.

The CDR3 DNA sequence: TGTGCCAGCAGCGAAACAGTACTAGGCGCTGAAGCTTTCTTT. Translated, it gives CASSETVLGAEAFF. The gene calls are TRBV21-1 and TRBJ1-1. TRBV21-1 is shown as a pseudogene. The CDR3 contains 14 residues.

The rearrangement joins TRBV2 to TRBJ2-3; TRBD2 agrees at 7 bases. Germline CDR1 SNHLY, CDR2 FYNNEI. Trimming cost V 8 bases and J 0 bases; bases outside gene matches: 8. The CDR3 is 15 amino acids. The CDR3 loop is CASRFLGGSTDTQYF. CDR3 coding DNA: TGTGCCAGCCGATTCCTGGGGGGGAGCACAGATACGCAGTATTTT.

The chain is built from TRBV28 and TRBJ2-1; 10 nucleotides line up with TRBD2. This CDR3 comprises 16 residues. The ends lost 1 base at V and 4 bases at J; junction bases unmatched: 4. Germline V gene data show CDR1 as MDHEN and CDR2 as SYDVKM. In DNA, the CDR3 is TGTGCCAGCAGTTTATTAGCGGGAGGAATTTACAATGAGCAGTTCTTC. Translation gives CASSLLAGGIYNEQFF.

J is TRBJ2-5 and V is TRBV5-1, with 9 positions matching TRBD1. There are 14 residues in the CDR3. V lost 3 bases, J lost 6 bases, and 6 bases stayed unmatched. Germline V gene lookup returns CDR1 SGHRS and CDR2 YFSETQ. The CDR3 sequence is CASSSGTGRQTQYF. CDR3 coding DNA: TGCGCCAGCAGCTCCGGGACAGGGAGGCAGACCCAGTACTTC.

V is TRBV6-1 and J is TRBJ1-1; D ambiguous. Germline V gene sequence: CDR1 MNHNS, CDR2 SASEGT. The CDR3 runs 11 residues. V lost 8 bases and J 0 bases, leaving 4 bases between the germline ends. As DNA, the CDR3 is TGTGCCAGCTCAGTGAACACTGAAGCTTTCTTT. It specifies CASSVNTEAFF.

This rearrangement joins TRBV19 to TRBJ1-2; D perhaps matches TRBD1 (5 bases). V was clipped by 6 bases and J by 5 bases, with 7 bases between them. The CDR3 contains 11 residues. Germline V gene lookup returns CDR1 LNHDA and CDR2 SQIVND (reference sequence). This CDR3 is CASRTDYGYTF. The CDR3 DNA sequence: TGTGCCAGTAGGACAGATTATGGCTACACCTTC.

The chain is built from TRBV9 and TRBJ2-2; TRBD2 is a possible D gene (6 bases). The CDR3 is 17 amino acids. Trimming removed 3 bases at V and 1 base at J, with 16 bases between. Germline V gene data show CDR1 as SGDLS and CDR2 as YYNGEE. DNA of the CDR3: TGTGCCAGCAGCGATGACCGGGGGACCATGAACACCGGGGAGCTGTTTTTT. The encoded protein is CASSDDRGTMNTGELFF.

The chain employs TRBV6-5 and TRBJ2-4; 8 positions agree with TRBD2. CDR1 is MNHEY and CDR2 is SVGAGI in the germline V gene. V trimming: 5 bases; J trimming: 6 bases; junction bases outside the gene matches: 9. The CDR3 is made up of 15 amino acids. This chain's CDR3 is CASSGAGGAGNIQYF. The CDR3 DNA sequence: TGTGCCAGCAGTGGCGCGGGGGGCGCGGGAAACATTCAGTACTTC.

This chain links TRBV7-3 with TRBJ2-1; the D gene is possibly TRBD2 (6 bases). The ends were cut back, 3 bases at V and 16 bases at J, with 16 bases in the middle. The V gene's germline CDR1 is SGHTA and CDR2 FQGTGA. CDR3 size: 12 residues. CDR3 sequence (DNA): TGTGCCAGCAGCTTGAATGGGCGGGAACGATTCTTC. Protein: CASSLNGRERFF.

CDR3 bases: TGTGCCAGCAGTTTATTTTCGGGGGACGAGCAGTACTTC. This sequence encodes CASSLFSGDEQYF. The chain couples TRBV28 to TRBJ2-7, with a weak D call TRBD2 (6 bases). Germline CDR1 MDHEN, CDR2 SYDVKM. This CDR3 contains 13 residues. V dropped 1 base and J dropped 5 bases, with 9 bases sitting between them.

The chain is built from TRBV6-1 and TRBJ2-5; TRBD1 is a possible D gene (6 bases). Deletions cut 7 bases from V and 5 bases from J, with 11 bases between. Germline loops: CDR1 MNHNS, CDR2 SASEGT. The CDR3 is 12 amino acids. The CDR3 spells CASTRRGETQYF. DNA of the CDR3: TGTGCCAGCACCCGAAGGGGGGAGACCCAGTACTTC.

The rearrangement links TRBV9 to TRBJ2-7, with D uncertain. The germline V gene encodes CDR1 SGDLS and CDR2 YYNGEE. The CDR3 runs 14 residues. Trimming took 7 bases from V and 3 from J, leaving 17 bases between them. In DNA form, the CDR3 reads TGTGCCAGCTCTCTGAGCCCATTCCACTACGAGCAGTACTTC. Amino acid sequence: CASSLSPFHYEQYF.

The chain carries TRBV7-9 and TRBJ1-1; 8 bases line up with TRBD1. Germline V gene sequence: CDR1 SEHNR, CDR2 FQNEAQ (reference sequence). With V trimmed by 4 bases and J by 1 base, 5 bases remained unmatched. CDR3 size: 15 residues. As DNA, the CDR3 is TGTGCCAGCAGCTCCTCGACAGGGGCGAACACTGAAGCTTTCTTT. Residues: CASSSSTGANTEAFF.

The CDR3 DNA follows: TGCGCCAGCAGCTTGGTAACGGGCTCCTACGAGCAGTACTTC. Its translation: CASSLVTGSYEQYF. The chain uses TRBV5-1 and TRBJ2-7; D gene ambiguous. The CDR3 contains 14 residues. Trimming stripped 0 bases from V and 0 bases from J, with 7 bases between. Germline CDR1 is SGHRS and CDR2 is YFSETQ.

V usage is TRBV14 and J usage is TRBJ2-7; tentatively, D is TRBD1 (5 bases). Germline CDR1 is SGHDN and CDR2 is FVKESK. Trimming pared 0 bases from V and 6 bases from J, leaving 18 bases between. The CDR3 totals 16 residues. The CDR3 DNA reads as TGTGCCAGCAGCCAAGATAGGGGCATATGGGTAAGCGAGCAGTACTTC. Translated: CASSQDRGIWVSEQYF.

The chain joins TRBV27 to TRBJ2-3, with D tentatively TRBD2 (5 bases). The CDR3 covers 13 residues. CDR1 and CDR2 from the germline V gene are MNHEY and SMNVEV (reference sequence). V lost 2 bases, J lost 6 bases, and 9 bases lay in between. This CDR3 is CASSLNGMDTQYF. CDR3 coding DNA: TGTGCCAGCAGTTTAAACGGGATGGATACGCAGTATTTT.